A selection of T cell receptor beta chains follows, all from one sample in a study of T-cell reconstitution after alpha-beta-depleted transplantation in children. TCRdb recomputed calls from the PCR reads with MiXCR, one row per CDR3 protein. Here the sample spans 700,000 to 950,000 distinct CDR3 sequences, roughly 16% being singletons. Source: PBMCs, mostly from graft donor cells, taken 360 days after TCRalphabeta/CD19-depleted stem cell transplant. The receptors were sampled from a male patient aged 5 to 17 who had a stem cell transplant for acute lymphoblastic leukemia, so the T cells may come from the graft donor. CDR3s include the opening cysteine and the closing phenylalanine or tryptophan. D genes are given only for firm matches. For some rows the clone size is stated as once, few or many, or as a class when expanded; others skip it.

d_gene	v_gene	j_gene	abundance	CDR3aa	CDR3nt
TRBD1	TRBV5-1	TRBJ2-7	-	CASSATGQDPYEQYF	TGCGCCAGCAGCGCTACTGGACAGGATCCCTACGAGCAGTACTTC
TRBD1	TRBV29-1	TRBJ2-7	-	CSVGRDRGSSYEQYF	TGCAGCGTTGGGAGAGACAGGGGGTCCTCCTACGAGCAGTACTTC
-	TRBV7-9	TRBJ2-1	-	CASSSRLTVEGYNEQFF	TGTGCCAGCAGCTCCCGGCTGACGGTCGAGGGATACAATGAGCAGTTCTTC
-	TRBV11-2	TRBJ1-2	-	CASSPHGTYGYTF	TGTGCCAGCAGCCCACATGGGACCTATGGCTACACCTTC
-	TRBV21-1	TRBJ2-4	few	CASSMDRENENIQYF	TGTGCCAGCAGCATGGACAGGGAAAATGAAAACATTCAGTACTTC
TRBD2	TRBV29-1	TRBJ2-1	few	CSAAGTRGDNEQFF	TGCAGCGCCGCCGGGACTAGGGGGGACAATGAGCAGTTCTTC
-	TRBV5-1	TRBJ2-7	-	CASRLSGRHEQYF	TGCGCCAGCAGATTATCAGGAAGGCACGAGCAGTACTTC
-	TRBV29-1	TRBJ1-2	-	CSAPGPPWGYTF	TGCAGCGCCCCGGGCCCCCCTTGGGGCTACACCTTC
-	TRBV4-1	TRBJ2-3	-	CASSQVTLTDTQYF	TGCGCCAGCAGCCAGGTTACGCTCACAGATACGCAGTATTTT
TRBD2	TRBV10-2	TRBJ2-2	few	CASTTSGGSGELFF	TGCGCCAGCACGACTAGCGGGGGCTCCGGGGAGCTGTTTTTT
TRBD2	TRBV3-1	TRBJ2-1	-	CASSRGLASHNEQFF	TGTGCCAGCAGCCGCGGACTAGCGAGTCACAATGAGCAGTTCTTC
-	TRBV10-3	TRBJ2-1	many	CAISEYSEGSEQFF	TGTGCCATCAGTGAGTATAGCGAAGGAAGTGAGCAGTTCTTC
TRBD1	TRBV10-3	TRBJ2-2	many	CAISAPGTGWGANTGELFF	TGTGCCATCAGTGCCCCCGGGACAGGGTGGGGAGCGAACACCGGGGAGCTGTTTTTT
-	TRBV20-1	TRBJ2-5	-	CSARRAGLTETQYF	TGCAGTGCTAGAAGGGCAGGGTTGACGGAGACCCAGTACTTC
TRBD2	TRBV27	TRBJ2-7	-	CASSLNSGPLYEQYF	TGTGCCAGCAGTTTAAATAGCGGGCCCCTCTACGAGCAGTACTTC
TRBD2	TRBV18	TRBJ2-7	few	CASSLHPGTSGRWQYF	TGTGCCAGCTCACTACACCCTGGGACTAGCGGGAGGTGGCAGTACTTC
-	TRBV5-1	TRBJ2-7	many	CASSPDPGSVYEQYF	TGCGCCAGCAGCCCGGACCCAGGGAGCGTTTACGAGCAGTACTTC
TRBD1	TRBV10-3	TRBJ1-3	many	CAIRAQGPSGNTIYF	TGTGCCATCAGGGCACAGGGGCCGTCTGGAAACACCATATATTTT
TRBD2	TRBV7-9	TRBJ2-7	-	CASSLAYSGRYEQYF	TGTGCCAGCAGCTTAGCCTATAGCGGGAGGTACGAGCAGTACTTC
-	TRBV5-4	TRBJ1-1	-	CASSLLSRDTEAFF	TGTGCCAGCAGCTTGCTATCCAGAGACACTGAAGCTTTCTTT
TRBD2	TRBV18	TRBJ2-1	-	CASSRTSGRAANNEQFF	TGTGCCAGCTCGCGGACTAGCGGGAGGGCCGCCAACAATGAGCAGTTCTTC
TRBD2	TRBV6-2/TRBV6-3	TRBJ2-1	-	CASSYASGGMQFF	TGTGCCAGCAGTTACGCTAGCGGGGGAATGCAGTTCTTC
-	TRBV13	TRBJ2-4	-	CASSEGPGWGAKNIQYF	TGTGCCAGCAGCGAGGGCCCAGGGTGGGGGGCCAAAAACATTCAGTACTTC
-	TRBV12-3/TRBV12-4	TRBJ2-3	few	CASGFDGTDTQYF	TGTGCCAGCGGTTTCGATGGCACAGATACGCAGTATTTT
TRBD2	TRBV5-1	TRBJ2-7	-	CASSFGLAGVIEQYF	TGCGCCAGCAGCTTTGGACTAGCGGGAGTAATCGAGCAGTACTTC
-	TRBV9	TRBJ2-7	-	CASSVGGTPSYEQYF	TGTGCCAGCAGCGTAGGAGGGACTCCTTCATACGAGCAGTACTTC
-	TRBV4-1	TRBJ2-5	few	CASSQDLSDGETQYF	TGCGCCAGCAGCCAAGATCTAAGCGACGGAGAGACCCAGTACTTC
TRBD2	TRBV20-1	TRBJ2-7	-	CSAVTSGSYEQYF	TGCAGTGCCGTGACTAGCGGCTCCTACGAGCAGTACTTC
-	TRBV4-1	TRBJ2-1	many	CASSLVQARSSYNEQFF	TGCGCCAGCAGCCTCGTACAGGCCCGGAGCTCCTACAATGAGCAGTTCTTC